The clone carrying this T cell receptor (beta chain) was counted many times. Its matching antigen is unknown. This sample also contains other DNA sequences that code for the same CDR3. The data derive from a study of shared clonotypes between healthy human individuals. General study points: It was the non-shared clonotypes that had lower generation probabilities than clonotypes shared by all four donors. Rarefaction curves obtained for sorted subsets showed sequencing incomplete despite large depth.

In germline, CDR1 is SSHAT, CDR2 FNYEAQ (reference sequence). The length of the CDR3 is 15 residues. Trimming shortened V by 6 bases and J by 1 base, and 13 bases separated the two germline ends. Sequencing was at deep level. Only in-frame clones appear in the TCRdb table, and some are missing; sequencing was by immunoSEQ multiplex PCR. The profile shows 650,000 to 700,000 clones, roughly 87% of them singletons. This sequence was found in a man younger than 35 in good health. Some clones in this sample may be carry-over from other donors' samples. V and J are TRBV7-7 and TRBJ2-1; D is perhaps TRBD2 (6 bases). The sequencing input was memory CD8+ T cells from PBMCs. Subset: CD45RO+ cells pooled with CCR7-negative TemRA cells. CDR3 sequence: CASSLGLDSYNEQFF. CDR3 bases: TGTGCCAGCAGTCTGGGACTTGATTCCTACAATGAGCAGTTCTTC.